The rows below give T cell receptor beta chains drawn from one sample of a study of beta chain features in type 1 diabetes. Generated by immunoSEQ multiplex PCR, the TCRdb table keeps only in-frame clones and is missing some. The table includes 200,000 to 250,000 clones, around a quarter detected once. Sequencing input: central memory CD4+ T cells from blood. These receptors all stem from a man aged 30 to 45 in good health. Each CDR3 is given without its conserved first and last residue. The size entry is marked missing in some rows and otherwise reads once, few, many or a size class.

v_gene	abundance	CDR3aa
TRBV7-6	-	ASSLAYGEADEQF
TRBV5-6	few	ASSSVAGISYEQY
TRBV6-1	-	ASTTGTGGSPLH
TRBV5-1	many	ASSRDGHGVAEAF
TRBV18	few	ASSPTSPNYGYT
TRBV7-9	-	ASTSKRISDTDTQY
TRBV29-1	few	SASGVSTDTQY
TRBV28	-	ASSLWGRGQETQY
TRBV7-2	-	ASSANSLDTQY
TRBV11-3	few	ASSPRRGSNEQY
TRBV30	many	AWRAGSTEAF
TRBV2	-	ASSVVGYNEQF
TRBV7-2	-	ASSPNTANTGELF
TRBV5-4	-	ASSTTGTGYKEQY
TRBV30	once	AWAPGGFGNTIY
TRBV4-2	-	ASSQEPGGTHGYT
TRBV10-3	few	AIRPGLAGGPDTQY
TRBV29-1	-	SVARRLSTDTQY
TRBV28	-	ASSFLGETQY
TRBV29-1	few	SVAFSDDQPQH
TRBV11-2	few	ASSLADGTYEQY
TRBV29-1	-	SVREQETQY
TRBV19	few	ASTGDNYGYT
TRBV29-1	-	SVEGTGTDYNEQF
TRBV2	few	ASRRGGETQY
TRBV30	few	AWSTADTQY
TRBV5-1	few	ASSLGEQTYEQY
TRBV5-6	many	ASSSRDREF
TRBV28	few	ASSLRGSGANVLT
TRBV5-4	-	ASSPDRVHGYT
TRBV14	-	ASSQVSAGVGEQF
TRBV7-9	-	ASSSGRLAGERGEQF
TRBV6-1	-	ASSETRGSPLH
TRBV5-1	-	ASSLRNQETQY
TRBV7-9	few	ASSLGLQETQY
TRBV11-2	-	ASSLLKAGGDHEQY
TRBV9	-	AYGNTIY
TRBV6-6	few	ASSYGGSTDTQY
TRBV5-4	-	ASSSELARGTDTQY
TRBV10-3	once	AISETDSEAF
TRBV4-2	once	ASSQDGRGQEKLF
TRBV23-1	few	ASSQWVAPGVKGYT
TRBV30	-	AWDRTNTEAF
TRBV29-1	many	SVNDRSSNYGYT
TRBV29-1	-	SVFLGQLTDTQY
TRBV5-4	-	ASSSQKTSGETQY
TRBV7-8	-	ASSFRTGRLNEQF
TRBV4-2	-	ASSPIQEGGELF